This record covers a single T cell receptor beta chain. Its target is not known. 60 Vbeta and 13 Jbeta primers were used in PCR. Clones were sequenced by immunoSEQ multiplex PCR, and TCRdb holds only the in-frame ones, with some missing. The data show 120,000 to 150,000 clones, with more than 75% seen just once and approximately 3% held by the top ten. The data were obtained in a study of cytomegalovirus exposure and HLA in healthy donors. The study's findings and limits: In presence/absence analyses, roughly uniform sequencing depth across donors was assumed.

V lost 6 bases and J 12 bases, leaving 22 bases between the germline ends. The germline gives CDR1 SGDLS, CDR2 YYNGEE. This CDR3 has 14 residues. The sample was PBMCs. The sequence was obtained from a female donor in good health and CMV-seronegative. The chain couples TRBV9 to TRBJ2-1, with TRBD2 as a possible D gene (6 bases). CDR3 sequence (DNA): TGTGCCAGCAATTTGGGGGGTAGTTCGATAAGGCAGTTCTTC. The encoded protein is CASNLGGSSIRQFF.